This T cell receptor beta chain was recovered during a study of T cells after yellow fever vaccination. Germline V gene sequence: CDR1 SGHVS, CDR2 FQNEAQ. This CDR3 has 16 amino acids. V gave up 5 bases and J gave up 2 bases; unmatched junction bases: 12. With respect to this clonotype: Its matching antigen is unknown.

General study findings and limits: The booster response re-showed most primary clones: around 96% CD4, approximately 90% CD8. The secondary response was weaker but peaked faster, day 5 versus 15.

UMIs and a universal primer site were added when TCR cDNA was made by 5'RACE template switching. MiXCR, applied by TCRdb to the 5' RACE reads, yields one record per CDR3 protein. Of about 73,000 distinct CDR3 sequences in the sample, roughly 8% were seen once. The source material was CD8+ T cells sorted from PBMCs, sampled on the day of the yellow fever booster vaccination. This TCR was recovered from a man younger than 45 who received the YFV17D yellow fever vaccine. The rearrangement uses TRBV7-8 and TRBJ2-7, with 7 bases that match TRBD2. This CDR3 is CASSTLGAGLPYEQYF. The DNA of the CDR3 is TGTGCCAGCAGCACGCTGGGAGCGGGGCTCCCCTACGAGCAGTACTTC.